This TCR beta chain was captured by sequencing in a study of long-term antiretroviral therapy in people with HIV. This CDR3 spans 15 amino acids. Unmatched junction bases numbered 5, after V lost 1 base and J lost 3 bases. Per the germline V gene, CDR1 is SQVTM and CDR2 is ANQGSEA. Only United States sites treated participants with HIV. Study findings and constraints: Patients on ART gained diversity, which nonetheless stayed below transplant donor controls.

Survey-level resolution applied to immunoSEQ assay v3.0. Profiled with immunoSEQ multiplex PCR; TCRdb holds only in-frame clones, not every one. The sample lists about 20,000 clones, 90% to 95% occurring once. Concerning this clone itself: Its antigen is unknown.

This TCR was recovered from a woman in her fifties or sixties with HIV. The rearrangement uses TRBV29-1 and TRBJ2-3; 9 nucleotides line up with TRBD2. Sequencing was performed on unsorted PBMCs, taken 4.4 years after starting antiretroviral therapy. The CDR3 DNA reads TGCAGCGTTGAAGGTGCGGGGGGGCTGACAGATACGCAGTATTTT. Residues: CSVEGAGGLTDTQYF.